This T cell receptor beta chain is drawn from a study of blood T cell repertoires in COVID-19 (dated by TCRdb to the early 2020s). Regarding the study in general: Collaborator samples came from the United States, Italy and Spain and covered acute and convalescent phases of COVID-19. The prospective study material was composed of cDNA or gDNA derived from T cells, B-cell-depleted T cells, or PBMCs. Subjects who had been exposed to COVID-19, were actively infected with it, or had recovered from it provided the deeply sampled blood TCRbeta repertoires that made up the dataset. The repertoires were made available in a free public database intended to serve as a resource for research on the immune response to SARS-CoV-2. The samples were drawn from the first 160 participants of the ongoing ImmuneRACE study and from 950 to 1,500 subjects provided by 6 global collaborators. A de-identified subject ID, COVID-19 status, age in years and sex were almost always included in the sample metadata. Where HLA class I and class II types were available, the types were taken from metadata supplied by the sample provider, not from assay-based typing. Overall results and qualifications from the work: How much clinical and demographic metadata was included differed by source and by participant, and the metadata was provided uncurated.

Collaborating institutions collected whole blood in K2EDTA tubes following their own protocols. For TCRbeta analysis, collaborator samples were shipped as frozen whole blood, as isolated PBMCs, or as DNA extracted from either sample type. Of note for this clone: The clone's antigen remains unknown. No much larger clone exists at a distance of one base, and base qualities are not known.

The germline V gene sets CDR1 to SGHTA and CDR2 to FQGNSA. CDR3 length: 15 amino acids, cysteine to phenylalanine. The read is trimmed to its CDR3 DNA, 45 bases read in frame from base 1. V loses 5 bases, J loses 2 bases, and the germline ends lie 16 bases apart. The immunoSEQ Assay, a bias-controlled multiplex PCR, was used to amplify TCRbeta CDR3 regions from genomic DNA. Regarding the original processing steps: Within the assay, amplification of reference gene primers was used to estimate how many nucleated cells each sample contained. To quantify the absolute abundance of each unique TCRbeta CDR3 rearrangement, sequence reads were collapsed and filtered. For each sample, productive Simpson clonality was calculated as the square root of Simpson's diversity index across productive rearrangements. The source is immuneACCESS, and TCRdb retained only in-frame sequences with V and J called. Part of the clones is not carried over; for the studies checked, unresolved V genes explain less than half of this, and the remainder is unexplained. V, J and clone size reflect that table, while D and trimming were determined from the DNA. This sample has some 46,000 clones in its table, and approximately 86% of those were observed once. The ten largest clones take up approximately 15% of the sample.

The sequence was obtained from a man in his 60s with active COVID-19. In this chain, TRBV7-2 is recombined with TRBJ2-7; the D segment could be TRBD1, given 5 matching bases. What was sequenced was peripheral blood. The nucleotides read TGTGCCAGCAGCCACGACACCTCGACAGCCTACGAGCAGTACTTC. Its protein product is CASSHDTSTAYEQYF.